This TCR beta chain derives from a study of T cell changes during pregnancy in multiple sclerosis (dated by TCRdb to the late 2010s). At the level of the whole study: In women with multiple sclerosis, the researchers looked at how the T cell repertoire shifted as pregnancy progressed.

Details on this clone: What this receptor recognizes is not known. It has no much larger one-base neighbor in the sample; base qualities were not kept.

At the junction V is shortened by 7 bases and J by 6 bases, with 21 bases in between. Spanning cysteine to phenylalanine, the CDR3 consists of 15 amino acids. Of all the DNA, just the CDR3 is kept, 45 bases in frame from base 1. From a lookup of the germline V gene (reference sequence), CDR1 and CDR2 are LNHDA and SQIVND. Library preparation was by the immunoSEQ multiplex PCR assay. Drawn from immuneACCESS, this table holds only the in-frame rearrangements with V and J called that TCRdb kept. Clones are partly lost; checked studies trace under half to an unresolved V gene and leave the rest unexplained. The sample table shows around 64,000 clones, and more than 85% are seen once. Together, the top ten hold around 2.5% of the sample.

The sample was CD8+ T cells from peripheral blood mononuclear cells, taken in the third trimester of pregnancy. The V gene is TRBV19 and the J gene is TRBJ1-2, with no confidently assigned D gene. The source of this sequence is a female donor with multiple sclerosis, enrolled in a pregnancy study. The DNA reads as follows: TGTGCCAGTACCGCCGCTCTCGAACGGGAGGATGGCTACACCTTC. Its translation reads: CASTAALEREDGYTF. The full variable domain, completed from the reference TRBV19 and TRBJ1-2 proteins outside the CDR3, reads DGGITQSPKYLFRKEGQNVTLSCEQNLNHDAMYWYRQDPGQGLRLIYYSQIVNDFQKGDIAEGYSVSREKKESFPLTVTSAQKNPTAFYLCASTAALEREDGYTFGSGTRLTVV.